What follows are 29 T cell receptor beta chains derived from one specimen sequenced in a study of blood T cell repertoires in COVID-19. Profiling relied on immunoSEQ multiplex PCR, and the TCRdb table lists in-frame clones only, not all of them. The sample holds roughly 260,000 clones, around 82% seen once. Input material: peripheral blood. Receptors were obtained from a woman aged 80 or over with active or convalescent COVID-19.

The chain uses TRBV24-1 and TRBJ1-1; 10 nucleotides line up with TRBD1. V gave up 7 bases and J gave up 2 bases; unmatched junction bases: 3. The CDR3 totals 14 residues. Germline CDR1 and CDR2: KGHDR and SFDVKD. For the CDR3, the DNA is TGTGCCACCAGGGGACAGGGGAGAAACACTGAAGCTTTCTTT. Protein: CATRGQGRNTEAFF.

The chain has TRBV7-6 and TRBJ2-2; perhaps TRBD2 as D (5 bases). From germline, CDR1 is SGHVS and CDR2 FNYEAQ. The CDR3 runs to 13 residues. V shed 1 base and J shed 7 bases, with 7 bases lying between them. CDR3 bases: TGTGCCAGCAGCTTAGTGGGGAGCGGGGAGCTGTTTTTT. Translation: CASSLVGSGELFF.

The CDR3 region is CSSRPGTGNTEAFF. In nucleotides, the CDR3 is TGCAGCTCCCGACCGGGGACAGGGAACACTGAAGCTTTCTTT. The rearrangement joins TRBV29-1 to TRBJ1-1; TRBD1 aligns across 8 bases. The V and J ends lost 8 bases and 1 base, in that order; junction bases with no gene match: 9. This CDR3 has 14 amino acids. Germline V lookup: CDR1 SQVTM, CDR2 ANQGSEA.

The chain recombines TRBV6-4 with TRBJ2-3, with 9 nucleotides matching TRBD2. Trimming cost V 7 bases and J 0 bases; bases outside gene matches: 5. The CDR3 is 15 amino acids. The germline V gene has CDR1 MRHNA and CDR2 SNTAGT. The CDR3 spells CASKTAGGSTDTQYF. The CDR3 region has the DNA TGTGCCAGCAAAACCGCGGGAGGGAGCACAGATACGCAGTATTTT.

For this clone: At one end the junction does not follow the germline gene, possibly because of a read error. The chain recombines TRBV27 with TRBJ2-7; TRBD1 matches 9 bases. CDR3 size: 15 residues. CDR1 and CDR2 (germline): MNHEY, SMNVEV (reference sequence). CDR3 sequence reads: CASSLSGTGSYEQYF. Here the CDR3 DNA reads TGTGCCAGCAGTCTATCCGGGACAGGGTCCTACGAGCAGTACTTC.

This clone was counted between two and nine times. This sequence joins TRBV24-1 and TRBJ1-1; no reliable D call. Germline V gives CDR1 KGHDR, CDR2 SFDVKD. V shed 3 bases and J shed 3 bases, with 4 bases lying between them. The CDR3 sequence is 12 residues long. CDR3 sequence reads: CATSDQDTEAFF. CDR3 coding DNA: TGTGCCACCAGTGATCAGGACACTGAAGCTTTCTTT.

V is TRBV15 and J is TRBJ1-2; TRBD1 might be the D (6 bases). The germline CDR1 and CDR2 sequences are LNHNV and YYDKDF (reference sequence). CDR3 length: 14 amino acids. The ends were cut back, 0 bases at V and 4 bases at J, with 9 bases in the middle. The CDR3, as DNA: TGTGCCACCAGCAGAGATCAGGGGATCTATGGCTACACCTTC. Protein product: CATSRDQGIYGYTF.

The genes are TRBV27 and TRBJ2-5; 13 nucleotides agree with TRBD2. The germline V gene encodes CDR1 MNHEY and CDR2 SMNVEV (reference sequence). The CDR3 is made up of 16 amino acids. V dropped 5 bases and J dropped 5; count of bases not matched to a gene: 8. The CDR3 here is CASSQRLAGGGETQYF. In DNA, the CDR3 is TGTGCCAGCAGTCAACGACTAGCGGGGGGCGGTGAGACCCAGTACTTC.

The chain links TRBV21-1 to TRBJ2-1; no DNA check was done on the table's D call, TRBD2. TRBV21-1 is classified as a pseudogene. This CDR3 region has 13 residues. The CDR3 here is CASLTSGRNEQFF. Written as DNA, the CDR3 is TGTGCCAGCTTAACTAGCGGGAGAAATGAGCAGTTCTTC.

In DNA form, the CDR3 reads TGTGCCAGCAGCGAGTCGACTAGCGGGAGCCCAGATACGCAGTATTTT. Its protein product is CASSESTSGSPDTQYF. The V and J genes are TRBV5-4 and TRBJ2-3; 12 bases line up with TRBD2. V lost 4 bases and J lost 4; bases outside the gene matches: 7. Germline CDR1 and CDR2: SGHNT and YYREEE (reference sequence). The CDR3 runs 16 residues.

The V and J genes are TRBV2 and TRBJ1-2; 7 bases align to TRBD1. After removal of 6 bases from V and 2 bases from J, the junction contained 9 bases not matched to a gene. This CDR3 has 15 residues. Per germline, CDR1 SNHLY and CDR2 FYNNEI. The chain's CDR3 is CASRLIGDSNYGYTF. The CDR3, as DNA: TGTGCCAGCAGATTAATAGGGGACAGCAACTATGGCTACACCTTC.

The rearrangement links TRBV15 to TRBJ2-1; a weak D match, TRBD2 (5 bases). The CDR3 runs 15 residues. Germline lookup yields CDR1 LNHNV and CDR2 YYDKDF (reference sequence). V was cut by 0 bases and J by 4 bases, with 10 bases left in between. The CDR3 DNA follows: TGTGCCACCAGCAGAGATCCGGCGGGTTACAATGAGCAGTTCTTC. Translation gives CATSRDPAGYNEQFF.

The genes are TRBV5-1 and TRBJ2-5; TRBD2 matches at 14 bases. V trimming: 2 bases; J trimming: 5 bases; junction bases outside the gene matches: 5. Germline V gene sequence: CDR1 SGHRS, CDR2 YFSETQ. The CDR3 covers 16 residues. Here the CDR3 reads CASSFRLAGGPETQYF. The CDR3 bases are TGCGCCAGCAGCTTTAGACTAGCGGGGGGGCCGGAGACCCAGTACTTC.

This clone has a handful of counts. The chain recombines TRBV28 with TRBJ1-4; the match to TRBD1 covers 12 bases. This CDR3 is 18 amino acids long. V was clipped by 6 bases and J by 0 bases; unmatched bases: 8. Germline loops: CDR1 MDHEN, CDR2 SYDVKM. The CDR3 coding sequence is TGTGCCAGCAGCCTCGGGACAGGGGGCCGCGCAACTAATGAAAAACTGTTTTTT. Residues: CASSLGTGGRATNEKLFF.

V is TRBV5-1 and J is TRBJ1-1; D not certain. From germline, CDR1 is SGHRS and CDR2 YFSETQ. This CDR3 region has 15 residues. Trimming took off 4 bases at V and 4 bases at J, with 17 bases between the two ends. The CDR3 loop reads CASSPFLLEGTEAFF. The CDR3 DNA sequence: TGCGCCAGCAGCCCCTTCCTCCTTGAGGGCACTGAAGCTTTCTTT.

This rearrangement joins TRBV28 to TRBJ1-6, with 12 bases identical to TRBD1. The CDR3 is 19 amino acids. The V gene end was trimmed by 9 bases and the J gene end by 7 bases; junction bases not matched to a gene: 19. CDR1 MDHEN and CDR2 SYDVKM come from the germline V gene. The CDR3 DNA reads TGTGCCAGTCAAGCCGGGGGACAGGGGGCGATCGTTGGGAATTCACCCCTCCACTTT. Protein sequence: CASQAGGQGAIVGNSPLHF.

The gene calls are TRBV15 and TRBJ1-2; TRBD1 is a possible D gene (5 bases). This CDR3 spans 14 amino acids. Per germline, CDR1 LNHNV and CDR2 YYDKDF (reference sequence). With 6 bases removed from V and 3 bases from J, the gap between germline ends came to 14 bases. CDR3 residues: CATRAGPEDYGYTF. For the CDR3, the DNA is TGTGCCACCAGGGCGGGGCCTGAGGACTATGGCTACACCTTC.

The V call is TRBV4-1, the J call TRBJ1-1; D gene ambiguous. From germline, CDR1 is MGHRA and CDR2 YSYEKL. V was pared by 1 base and J by 1 base, with 13 bases between. The CDR3 is 16 amino acids. In DNA, the CDR3 is TGCGCCAGCAGCCAAGGCCTCCGTTCCAGGAACACTGAAGCTTTCTTT. As protein: CASSQGLRSRNTEAFF.

The chain uses TRBV4-1 and TRBJ1-3; D ambiguous. From germline, CDR1 is MGHRA and CDR2 YSYEKL. V was clipped by 0 bases and J by 0 bases, with 9 bases between them. The CDR3 covers 16 residues. CDR3 in amino acids: CASSQDGHLSGNTIYF. The CDR3 bases are TGCGCCAGCAGCCAAGATGGGCACCTCTCTGGAAACACCATATATTTT.

The V call is TRBV30, the J call TRBJ1-5; the match to TRBD1 covers 9 bases. This CDR3 is 13 amino acids long. Per the germline V gene, CDR1 is GTSNPN and CDR2 is SVGIG (reference sequence). V lost 5 bases, J lost 5 bases, and 4 bases stayed unmatched. The DNA of the CDR3 is TGTGCCTGGGCGGGACAGGGAGATCAGCCCCAGCATTTT. Translation gives CAWAGQGDQPQHF.

This clone was seen only once. This rearrangement joins TRBV5-1 to TRBJ2-1, with 13 bases lining up with TRBD2. The junction had 6 bases not matched to a gene; V was cut back by 3 bases and J by 3 bases. CDR3 length: 17 residues. CDR1 is SGHRS and CDR2 is YFSETQ in the germline V gene. CDR3 coding DNA: TGCGCCAGCAGCTCTTCGACTAGCGGGAGGCACTACAATGAGCAGTTCTTC. It codes for CASSSSTSGRHYNEQFF.

V usage is TRBV27 and J usage is TRBJ1-2; 7 bases agree with TRBD1. V was clipped by 4 bases and J by 4 bases; unmatched bases: 12. The CDR3 runs 16 residues. The germline CDR1 and CDR2 sequences are MNHEY and SMNVEV (reference sequence). The CDR3, as DNA: TGTGCCAGCAGTTATAGGATGGGGCAGGGGGTCTATGGCTACACCTTC. Its protein product is CASSYRMGQGVYGYTF.

The chain joins TRBV2 to TRBJ1-4; 9 nucleotides match TRBD1. V lost 8 bases, J lost 12 bases, and 4 bases stayed unmatched. CDR3 length: 11 amino acids. Germline V gene data show CDR1 as SNHLY and CDR2 as FYNNEI. CDR3 protein: CASRDRGELFF. The CDR3 DNA is TGTGCCAGCCGCGACAGGGGGGAACTGTTTTTT. Filled out from reference TRBV2 and TRBJ1-4, the complete variable domain reads EPEVTQTPSHQVTQMGQEVILRCVPISNHLYFYWYRQILGQKVEFLVSFYNNEISEKSEIFDDQFSVERPDGSNFTLKIRSTKLEDSAMYFCASRDRGELFFGSGTQLSVL.

The chain employs TRBV2 and TRBJ1-5; unclear D gene. The length of the CDR3 is 14 residues. V was pared by 4 bases and J by 3 bases, with 10 bases between. Germline V gene data show CDR1 as SNHLY and CDR2 as FYNNEI. In nucleotides, the CDR3 is TGTGCCAGCAGTGTACAGCTCATCAATCAGCCCCAGCATTTT. Amino acid sequence: CASSVQLINQPQHF.

This clone was picked up a small number of times. Other DNA sequences of this sample code for an identical CDR3. The chain has TRBV28 and TRBJ1-1, with a weak D call TRBD1 (5 bases). This CDR3 is 13 amino acids long. CDR1 MDHEN and CDR2 SYDVKM come from the germline V gene. The V and J ends lost 4 bases and 5 bases respectively, with 11 bases between them. In nucleotides, the CDR3 is TGTGCCAGCAGTTCAACGACAGAAACTGAAGCTTTCTTT. Translating gives CASSSTTETEAFF.

This sequence joins TRBV27 and TRBJ1-5; 9 positions agree with TRBD1. Germline CDR1 and CDR2: MNHEY and SMNVEV (reference sequence). After removal of 6 bases from V and 5 bases from J, the junction contained 5 bases not matched to a gene. The CDR3 totals 14 residues. The CDR3 sequence is CASSAGTGYQPQHF. As DNA, the CDR3 is TGTGCCAGCAGCGCCGGGACAGGGTATCAGCCCCAGCATTTT.

The J gene is TRBJ2-5, the V gene TRBV5-1; maybe TRBD1 (6 bases). With 4 bases removed from V and 2 bases from J, the gap between germline ends came to 15 bases. This CDR3 has 15 residues. The germline CDR1 and CDR2 sequences are SGHRS and YFSETQ. The CDR3 protein is CASSRGQGSQETQYF. CDR3 nucleotide sequence: TGCGCCAGCAGCCGGGGCCAGGGGAGTCAAGAGACCCAGTACTTC.

V and J are TRBV4-1 and TRBJ1-6; a possible D gene is TRBD1 (5 bases). The V gene's germline CDR1 is MGHRA and CDR2 YSYEKL. The CDR3 contains 15 residues. Trimming cost V 0 bases and J 7 bases, with 10 bases left between them. Written as DNA, the CDR3 is TGCGCCAGCAGCCAAGAAAAGGCAGGGAATTCACCCCTCCACTTT. Translation gives CASSQEKAGNSPLHF.

The V gene is TRBV7-9, the J gene TRBJ2-7; possibly TRBD1 for D (6 bases). The germline V gene encodes CDR1 SEHNR and CDR2 FQNEAQ (reference sequence). The V end was cut by 6 bases, the J end by 6 bases, with 21 bases between. The CDR3 is 15 residues long. CDR3: CASSLMDSPYFEQYF. CDR3 DNA sequence: TGTGCCAGCAGTTTAATGGACAGCCCGTATTTCGAGCAGTACTTC.